This TCR beta chain was sequenced for a study of blood T cell repertoires in COVID-19. TCRdb's copy holds only in-frame clones and misses some; the assay was immunoSEQ multiplex PCR. This sample has 300,000 to 450,000 clones, with approximately 90% found just once. This clone was seen more than once but under ten times. Germline V gene lookup returns CDR1 DFQATT and CDR2 SNEGSKA (reference sequence). V was shortened by 3 bases and J by 3 bases, with 9 bases between the two germline ends. CDR3 length: 13 residues. Sample: PBMCs or T cells enriched from blood (not recorded which). The chain combines TRBV20-1 with TRBJ2-1; D is possibly TRBD1 (5 bases). The receptor's source is a woman aged 18-29 years who had recovered from COVID-19. The CDR3 spells CSASSDSYNEQFF. The CDR3 coding sequence is TGCAGTGCTAGTTCAGACAGCTACAATGAGCAGTTCTTC.